The clone carrying this T cell receptor beta chain has just a few counts. Its target is not known. This sample was taken from a study of vaccination and CD4 T cells after COVID-19. CD4+ T cells that had been cultured provided DNA sequenced with the Oncomine TCR Beta short-read assay. One entry per CDR3 protein, called by TCRdb with MiXCR from the PCR reads. Of 20,000 to 25,000 distinct CDR3 sequences in the sample, roughly 40% were seen once. As for time point: late sampling 161 to 241 days after vaccination in a few convalescent patients. Treatment of the sample: roughly 11-day PBMC culture with coronavirus spike peptide pools or control peptides (ViraFEST assay). This CDR3 spans 14 amino acids. Germline assignment: CDR1 MNHNS and CDR2 SASEGT. Trimming took 0 bases from V and 3 from J; bases not matched to a gene: 0.

The chain carries TRBV6-1 and TRBJ2-7; 9 positions agree with TRBD1. The source of this sequence is a human donor who had recovered from COVID-19. Material: CD4+ T cells from blood, cultured in vitro, obtained about 7 months after SARS-CoV-2 vaccination. CDR3: CASSEAGQGYEQYF. DNA of the CDR3: TGTGCCAGCAGTGAAGCGGGACAGGGCTACGAGCAGTACTTC.